Each of the 15 T cell receptor beta chains below was sequenced from the same sample in a study of neurological immune-mediated disorders. TCRdb reanalysed the 5' RACE reads using MiXCR and keeps one entry per CDR3 protein. The sample comprises 45,000 to 65,000 distinct CDR3 sequences, 7% to 9% of which are singletons, and 1.9% rests with the top ten. Indicated time point: longitudinal time-point 3. The specimen was PBMCs. The receptors stem from a woman aged 35 to 49 in good health.

In its sample, this clonotype was seen many times. The chain uses TRBV3-1 and TRBJ2-2; no clear D. Looked up from germline, CDR1 is LGHDT and CDR2 is YNNKEL (reference sequence). The CDR3 loop spans 11 amino acids. The V and J ends lost 3 bases and 4 bases respectively, with 0 bases between them. The DNA of the CDR3 is TGTGCCAGCAGCCACACCGGGGAGCTGTTTTTT. Amino acid sequence: CASSHTGELFF.

Ten or more counts support this clonotype. This rearrangement joins TRBV20-1 to TRBJ1-2; TRBD1 matches at 7 bases. Germline V CDR1 and CDR2: DFQATT, SNEGSKA (reference sequence). The CDR3 extends over 13 amino acids. The CDR3 bases are TGCAGGGGAGGGGGCAGGAGTTTCTATGGCTACACCTTC. Translated: CRGGGRSFYGYTF.

Ten or more counts support this clonotype. The chain carries TRBV4-3 and TRBJ2-5; tentatively, D is TRBD1 (6 bases). The ends were cut back, 1 base at V and 4 bases at J, with 7 bases in the middle. Looked up from germline, CDR1 is LGHNA and CDR2 is YSLEER. This CDR3 region has 13 residues. Here the CDR3 reads CASSQAQGETQYF. CDR3 DNA sequence: TGCGCCAGCAGCCAAGCACAGGGAGAGACCCAGTACTTC.

This clonotype was seen ten or more times. This chain uses TRBV28 with TRBJ2-7; D perhaps matches TRBD1 (5 bases). Deletions cut 4 bases from V and 5 bases from J, with 15 bases between. This CDR3 region has 14 residues. Looked up from germline, CDR1 is MDHEN and CDR2 is SYDVKM. The CDR3, as DNA: TGTGCCAGCAGTTCCCCCCAGGGTCTGAACGAGCAGTACTTC. Translating it yields CASSSPQGLNEQYF.

This clonotype was seen once. A single base separates this from a much larger clone, so it may be a read error. This chain joins TRBV12-3 or TRBV12-4 and TRBJ2-3, with 14 bases that match TRBD2. The CDR3 runs 15 residues. The junction had 8 bases not matched to a gene; V was cut back by 5 bases and J by 10 bases. This chain's CDR3 is CASSRTSGGRVSQYF. The CDR3 DNA reads as TGTGCCAGCAGTCGGACTAGCGGGGGGCGAGTATCGCAGTATTTT.

At least ten counts were recorded for this clonotype. This chain connects TRBV24-1 to TRBJ2-1; D is ambiguous. Per germline, CDR1 KGHDR and CDR2 SFDVKD. This CDR3 has 11 residues. V was cut by 9 bases and J by 4 bases, with 6 bases left in between. The CDR3 protein is CATERYNEQFF. The CDR3 DNA follows: TGTGCCACCGAACGATACAATGAGCAGTTCTTC.

This clonotype was found many times. This chain joins TRBV21-1 and TRBJ2-6; TRBD1 is the table's D call and was not checked against the DNA. TRBV21-1 constitutes a pseudogene. This CDR3 spans 16 amino acids. This chain's CDR3 is CASSGGTASGANVLTF. CDR3 bases: TGTGCCAGCAGCGGGGGGACAGCTTCTGGGGCCAACGTCCTGACTTTC.

In this sample, this clonotype turned up many times. The chain's CDR3 is CASSWLAGSTDTQYF. The CDR3, as DNA: TGTGCCAGCAGCTGGCTAGCGGGGAGCACAGATACGCAGTATTTT. The chain couples TRBV5-6 to TRBJ2-3, with 9 bases aligning to TRBD2. This CDR3 contains 15 residues. Germline-derived CDR1 and CDR2 are SGHDT and YYEEEE. The V and J ends lost 3 bases and 0 bases, in that order; junction bases with no gene match: 2.

This clonotype was seen many times. This chain joins TRBV9 and TRBJ1-4; no reliable D call. V gave up 0 bases and J gave up 5 bases, with 11 bases separating them. From germline, CDR1 is SGDLS and CDR2 YYNGEE. The CDR3 has 15 amino acids. CDR3 coding DNA: TGTGCCAGCAGCGTAGACTCAGCGGGGAATGAAAAACTGTTTTTT. Amino acid sequence: CASSVDSAGNEKLFF.

This clonotype was recorded at least ten times. The V call is TRBV6-2 or TRBV6-3, the J call TRBJ1-5, with a possible D match to TRBD1 (5 bases). V lost 0 bases and J lost 4, with 13 bases in between. CDR1 and CDR2 (germline): MNHEY, SVGEGT. CDR3 size: 16 residues. This chain's CDR3 is CASSYSRGRGNQPQHF. The CDR3 DNA is TGTGCCAGCAGTTACTCTCGGGGGAGGGGAAATCAGCCCCAGCATTTT.

This clonotype was counted at least ten times. V and J are TRBV7-9 and TRBJ1-2; a weak D match, TRBD1 (5 bases). This CDR3 contains 17 residues. Trimming took 4 bases from V and 0 from J, leaving 18 bases between them. The V gene's germline CDR1 is SEHNR and CDR2 FQNEAQ (reference sequence). The CDR3 region is CASSWDCSRESNYGYTF. As DNA, the CDR3 is TGTGCCAGCAGCTGGGACTGCTCCCGAGAATCTAACTATGGCTACACCTTC.

This clonotype was counted a few times. A much larger clonotype is one base distant, so this may be a read error. The gene calls are TRBV7-2 and TRBJ1-5; D is unresolved. Looked up from germline, CDR1 is SGHTA and CDR2 is FQGNSA. V lost 5 bases and J 1 base, leaving 6 bases between the germline ends. The CDR3 consists of 13 residues. Here the CDR3 reads CASSAASNQPQHF. As DNA, the CDR3 is TGTGCCAGCAGCGCGGCCAGCAATCAGCCCCAGCATTTT.

This clonotype was seen a handful of times. A read error may explain this, as a much larger clone is one base away. This chain links TRBV4-1 with TRBJ1-2; D is possibly TRBD1 (6 bases). Germline lookup yields CDR1 MGHRA and CDR2 YSYEKL. This CDR3 comprises 16 residues. Trimming stripped 0 bases from V and 2 bases from J, with 13 bases between. The CDR3 DNA reads TGCGCCAGCAGCCAAGACCCTGCAGGGACAAACTATGGCTACACCTTC. Protein: CASSQDPAGTNYGYTF.

Ten or more counts support this clonotype. The chain is built from TRBV20-1 and TRBJ1-1; no firm D call. Trimming removed 3 bases at V and 3 bases at J, with 11 bases between. CDR3 length: 13 amino acids. From germline, CDR1 is DFQATT and CDR2 SNEGSKA (reference sequence). The CDR3 protein is CSARAGVHTEAFF. DNA for the CDR3: TGCAGTGCTAGGGCCGGGGTACACACTGAAGCTTTCTTT.

In this sample, this clonotype turned up many times. The gene calls are TRBV5-1 and TRBJ2-1; 10 bases are shared with TRBD2. CDR1 and CDR2 (germline): SGHRS, YFSETQ. V lost 6 bases and J lost 7; bases outside the gene matches: 7. CDR3 length: 14 residues. In DNA form, the CDR3 reads TGCGCCAGCACCCTCTCTAGCGGGAGTAATGAGCAGTTCTTC. Its translation: CASTLSSGSNEQFF.